The 7 T cell receptor beta chains in this list originate from one sample, sequenced in a study of human T cells and chemical hapten exposure. TCRdb passed the RACE reads through MiXCR, listing each CDR3 protein once. Of about 140,000 distinct CDR3 sequences listed, roughly 12% are singletons. Time point: patch test 2, 6 weeks after DPC sensitization. Sample treatment: therapeutic diphenylcyclopropenone sensitization with weekly scalp DPC. This material consisted of whole blood, taken in connection with sensitization to the hapten diphenylcyclopropenone (DPC). The receptors shown here come from a woman aged 45-60 years with alopecia areata. Some clones in this sample may be carry-over from other donors' samples.

This clonotype was recorded many times. The chain uses TRBV11-2 and TRBJ2-5; 9 bases match TRBD2. Germline V gene sequence: CDR1 SGHAT, CDR2 FQNNGV. The CDR3 totals 15 residues. Losses at the gene ends were 4 bases for V and 5 bases for J; bases not matched to a gene: 8. The CDR3 sequence is CASSSPASGMETQYF. The CDR3 bases are TGTGCCAGCAGCTCTCCGGCTAGCGGGATGGAGACCCAGTACTTC.

This clonotype was observed a handful of times. The chain recombines TRBV5-1 with TRBJ2-7; 9 bases are a match to TRBD2. CDR1 is SGHRS, CDR2 YFSETQ, per germline. V dropped 2 bases and J dropped 3; count of bases not matched to a gene: 9. This CDR3 has 16 amino acids. Here the CDR3 DNA reads TGCGCCAGCAGCTTACAGAGGACTAGCGATTTCTACGAGCAGTACTTC. Protein product: CASSLQRTSDFYEQYF.

The chain uses TRBV4-3 and TRBJ2-7, with unresolved D. The CDR3 is made up of 14 amino acids. V lost 1 base to trimming and J lost 0 bases, with 7 bases between them. Germline CDR1 is LGHNA and CDR2 is YSLEER. DNA of the CDR3: TGCGCCAGCAGCCAAGCTGTTTCCTCCTACGAGCAGTACTTC. As protein: CASSQAVSSYEQYF.

This clonotype was counted only a few times. The J gene is TRBJ1-2, the V gene TRBV11-2; TRBD1 matches 7 bases. This CDR3 contains 15 residues. V was clipped by 1 base and J by 2 bases; unmatched bases: 4. Per germline, CDR1 SGHAT and CDR2 FQNNGV. Here the CDR3 reads CASSLVSGGNYGYTF. DNA for the CDR3: TGTGCCAGCAGCTTAGTGTCAGGGGGAAACTATGGCTACACCTTC. Full variable domain (remainder filled in from reference TRBV11-2 and TRBJ1-2): EAGVAQSPRYKIIEKRQSVAFWCNPISGHATLYWYQQILGQGPKLLIQFQNNGVVDDSQLPKDRFSAERLKGVDSTLKIQPAKLEDSAVYLCASSLVSGGNYGYTFGSGTRLTVV.

The sample holds many counts of this clonotype. V gene TRBV24-1 combines with J gene TRBJ2-3; D gene unclear. CDR1 and CDR2 (germline): KGHDR, SFDVKD. V was cut by 3 bases and J by 4 bases, with 10 bases left in between. This CDR3 spans 14 amino acids. The CDR3 region is CATSDTALPDTQYF. The CDR3 coding sequence is TGTGCCACCAGTGATACGGCCCTGCCAGATACGCAGTATTTT.

The rearrangement uses TRBV29-1 and TRBJ2-1; TRBD2 agrees at 7 bases. The CDR3 covers 12 residues. The J segment lost 8 bases and the V segment lost 6 bases, leaving 7 bases of the junction unmatched. The germline V gene has CDR1 SQVTM and CDR2 ANQGSEA. The CDR3 reads CSVRSGMYEQFF. The CDR3 DNA follows: TGCAGCGTGAGAAGCGGGATGTATGAGCAGTTCTTC.

This clonotype was seen a few times. The chain employs TRBV5-1 and TRBJ1-1; D call uncertain. There are 15 residues in the CDR3. Germline CDR1 is SGHRS and CDR2 is YFSETQ. V lost 0 bases, J lost 0 bases, and 9 bases lay in between. The CDR3 region is CASSLGGSMNTEAFF. CDR3 coding DNA: TGCGCCAGCAGCTTGGGCGGGTCGATGAACACTGAAGCTTTCTTT.